This TCR beta chain was retrieved from a study of cytomegalovirus exposure and HLA in healthy donors. Study results and caveats: The investigators catalogued 150 or so TCR beta chains as cytomegalovirus-associated. Through in vitro validation, a few CMV-associated chains were shown to be specific for CMV antigens.

Comments on this clone: The target antigen is unknown.

Germline assignment: CDR1 SGHAT and CDR2 FQNNGV. V was shortened by 3 bases and J by 2 bases, with 12 bases between the two germline ends. The CDR3 spans 15 residues. Some clones are missing from TCRdb's copy, which holds only in-frame ones; the method was immunoSEQ multiplex PCR. The data show roughly 130,000 clones, about nine tenths seen once. The validation cohort, a group of 90 to 150 subjects, included the donors and was separate from the roughly 670-subject first cohort. The gene calls are TRBV11-2 and TRBJ2-3; D perhaps matches TRBD2 (5 bases). Sequencing was carried out using PBMCs. This clonotype was obtained from a man aged 30-40 years in good health and CMV-seronegative. The CDR3 is CASSFRGRPTDTQYF. CDR3 nucleotides: TGTGCCAGCAGCTTTAGAGGGAGACCCACAGATACGCAGTATTTT.